Listed below are T cell receptor beta chains from one sample, sequenced in a study of T-cell reconstitution after alpha-beta-depleted transplantation in children. One entry per CDR3 protein results from TCRdb running MiXCR on the PCR reads. The table records hundreds of thousands of distinct CDR3 sequences, 18% of them present only once. The sample here was PBMCs from the stem cell graft donor, taken from the stem cell graft. The receptors derive from a human donor who donated a stem cell graft to a child with acute lymphoblastic leukemia. Each CDR3 is given with its conserved first and last residue. A D gene is named only where the DNA matches it firmly. The listing skips clone size in some rows; elsewhere it reads once, few, many or a size class.

CASSSAPPEAFF	TGTGCCAGCAGTTCCGCCCCACCTGAAGCTTTCTTT	TRBV12-3/TRBV12-4	few	.	TRBJ1-1
CASSGLLETQYF	TGTGCCAGCAGCGGCCTTTTGGAGACCCAGTACTTC	TRBV7-9	.	.	TRBJ2-5
CAITGGGEQFF	TGTGCCATCACCGGCGGGGGGGAGCAGTTCTTC	TRBV10-3	.	TRBD2	TRBJ2-1
CASSLGQGLDHEQFF	TGTGCCAGCAGCTTAGGCCAGGGCCTTGACCATGAGCAGTTCTTC	TRBV7-3	.	.	TRBJ2-1
CASSESAGVMINSPLHF	TGCGCCAGCAGTGAGTCGGCAGGGGTGATGATAAATTCACCCCTCCACTTT	TRBV10-2	.	.	TRBJ1-6
CSARKWASGVSYEQYF	TGCAGTGCTAGAAAATGGGCTAGCGGGGTCTCCTACGAGCAGTACTTC	TRBV20-1	.	TRBD2	TRBJ2-7
CASSLAWAGVDSPLHF	TGCGCCAGCAGCTTGGCGTGGGCGGGTGTTGATTCACCCCTCCACTTT	TRBV5-1	few	.	TRBJ1-6
CASSLRGQLANYGYTF	TGTGCCAGCAGTTTAAGGGGGCAGCTTGCTAACTATGGCTACACCTTC	TRBV27	few	TRBD1	TRBJ1-2
CSARGGLSLYEQYF	TGCAGTGCTAGAGGAGGACTCTCCCTCTACGAGCAGTACTTC	TRBV20-1	few	.	TRBJ2-7
CSVERTWMAFF	TGCAGCGTTGAGAGGACCTGGATGGCTTTCTTT	TRBV29-1	few	.	TRBJ1-1
CSARADEQYF	TGCAGTGCTAGAGCTGACGAGCAGTACTTC	TRBV20-1	few	.	TRBJ2-7
CASSLGQGLSSYEQYF	TGTGCCAGCAGCTTAGGACAGGGGCTGAGCTCCTACGAGCAGTACTTC	TRBV7-9	.	TRBD1	TRBJ2-7
CASSPTIGKNTEAFF	TGTGCCAGCTCACCAACGATCGGTAAAAACACTGAAGCTTTCTTT	TRBV18	few	.	TRBJ1-1
CASTVDGNTIYF	TGTGCCAGCACCGTGGATGGAAACACCATATATTTT	TRBV7-9	.	.	TRBJ1-3
CSVTWGAKNIQYF	TGCAGTGTCACCTGGGGAGCCAAAAACATTCAGTACTTC	TRBV20-1	few	.	TRBJ2-4
CSVEEQGGAYEQYF	TGCAGCGTTGAAGAACAGGGGGGCGCCTACGAGCAGTACTTC	TRBV29-1	few	TRBD1	TRBJ2-7
CASRIQGAEDTQYF	TGTGCCAGCAGGATCCAGGGAGCGGAAGATACGCAGTATTTT	TRBV5-6	few	.	TRBJ2-3
CASSQRQGVKHEQYF	TGTGCCAGCAGCCAGAGACAGGGGGTGAAGCACGAGCAGTACTTC	TRBV7-2	.	TRBD1	TRBJ2-7
CASSITSGITDTQYF	TGTGCCAGCAGCATCACTAGCGGTATCACAGATACGCAGTATTTT	TRBV9	.	TRBD2	TRBJ2-3
CASSLRDPGELFF	TGTGCCAGCAGTTTACGAGATCCCGGGGAGCTGTTTTTT	TRBV27	few	.	TRBJ2-2
CSARPSDFSSYNEQFF	TGCAGTGCTAGACCCTCCGACTTTAGCTCCTACAATGAGCAGTTCTTC	TRBV20-1	.	.	TRBJ2-1
CASSPAGGNTIYF	TGTGCCAGCAGTCCGGCGGGTGGAAACACCATATATTTT	TRBV12-3/TRBV12-4	many	.	TRBJ1-3
CASSLGLSPVSSYNEQFF	TGCGCCAGCAGCTTGGGACTAAGCCCCGTCAGCTCCTACAATGAGCAGTTCTTC	TRBV5-1	.	.	TRBJ2-1
CASSLGTGDRETQYF	TGCGCCAGCAGCTTGGGGACAGGGGACCGGGAGACCCAGTACTTC	TRBV5-1	few	TRBD1	TRBJ2-5
CASRRPGGSARGGELFF	TGTGCCAGCAGACGACCCGGCGGGAGTGCAAGGGGCGGGGAGCTGTTTTTT	TRBV11-2	.	TRBD2	TRBJ2-2
CSVEDLVRSQETQYF	TGCAGCGTTGAAGATTTGGTCCGTTCCCAAGAGACCCAGTACTTC	TRBV29-1	few	.	TRBJ2-5
CSADAGMDTEAFF	TGCAGTGCCGACGCGGGGATGGACACTGAAGCTTTCTTT	TRBV20-1	.	.	TRBJ1-1
CASSGYSGPGTQYF	TGTGCCAGCAGCGGATATAGCGGTCCCGGGACCCAGTACTTC	TRBV9	few	.	TRBJ2-5
CASSPYRSDTQYF	TGTGCCAGCAGTCCATACAGGTCCGATACGCAGTATTTT	TRBV6-4	.	.	TRBJ2-3
CASTDREDSYEQYF	TGTGCCAGCACCGACAGGGAAGACTCCTACGAGCAGTACTTC	TRBV21-1	.	.	TRBJ2-7
CASSSTSAIQGEQFF	TGTGCCAGCAGCTCGACTAGCGCTATACAAGGGGAGCAGTTCTTC	TRBV7-3	few	TRBD2	TRBJ2-1
CASSFLRGRYTEAFF	TGTGCCAGCAGCTTTCTTCGGGGGCGGTACACTGAAGCTTTCTTT	TRBV7-9	.	.	TRBJ1-1
CASSLDRASIQYF	TGCGCCAGCAGCCTCGACAGGGCAAGCATTCAGTACTTC	TRBV5-1	.	TRBD1	TRBJ2-4
CASSPVVLAGDDEQFF	TGTGCCAGCTCGCCCGTTGTACTGGCGGGAGACGATGAGCAGTTCTTC	TRBV18	.	TRBD2	TRBJ2-1
CASRPHILGQGYFSGANVLTF	TGTGCCAGCAGACCTCACATCCTCGGACAGGGTTATTTCTCTGGGGCCAACGTCCTGACTTTC	TRBV6-2/TRBV6-3	.	TRBD1	TRBJ2-6
CASRNEGHNVLTF	TGTGCCAGCAGGAATGAGGGCCACAACGTCCTGACTTTC	TRBV27	.	.	TRBJ2-6
CASSLYRMAYEQYF	TGTGCCAGCAGTCTGTACAGGATGGCCTACGAGCAGTACTTC	TRBV6-1	few	.	TRBJ2-7
CAAGQEGRDETQYF	TGTGCCGCCGGGCAGGAGGGACGGGACGAGACCCAGTACTTC	TRBV10-3	.	.	TRBJ2-5
CASSYSKPVLNQPQHF	TGTGCCAGCAGTTACTCGAAGCCCGTTTTGAATCAGCCCCAGCATTTT	TRBV6-8	few	.	TRBJ1-5
CASSYSAGESPLHF	TGTGCCAGCAGTTATTCGGCAGGGGAGTCACCCCTCCACTTT	TRBV27	.	.	TRBJ1-6
CASSLTGGDRGRGAVAETQYF	TGTGCCAGCAGCTTAACGGGAGGGGACAGGGGACGGGGGGCCGTAGCAGAGACCCAGTACTTC	TRBV7-3	.	TRBD1	TRBJ2-5
CASSSPITRTSGRSEQYF	TGTGCCAGCAGTTCCCCCATTACAAGGACTAGCGGGCGCAGCGAGCAGTACTTC	TRBV27	.	TRBD2	TRBJ2-7
CASSERSHPYGYTF	TGTGCCAGCAGTGAACGGAGCCACCCCTATGGCTACACCTTC	TRBV2	.	.	TRBJ1-2
CASSYSPPGAYF	TGTGCCAGCAGTTATTCGCCGCCGGGAGCCTACTTC	TRBV12-3/TRBV12-4	.	.	TRBJ2-1
CASSGGPGGEEQFF	TGTGCCAGCAGCGGGGGACCAGGAGGCGAAGAGCAGTTCTTC	TRBV9	.	.	TRBJ2-1